The 15 T cell receptor beta chains below all came from one sample that was sequenced in a study of long-term antiretroviral therapy in people with HIV. Investigators performed immunoSEQ version v3.0 at survey level. Assay used: immunoSEQ multiplex PCR; TCRdb lists only in-frame clones, some missing. The sample records 26,000 or so clones, approximately 86% being singletons. The source material was unsorted PBMCs, sampled 1.9 years after starting antiretroviral therapy. Receptors were obtained from a woman under 40 with HIV.

This sequence joins TRBV5-1 and TRBJ1-5; D is perhaps TRBD1 (5 bases). Trimming removed 4 bases at V and 4 bases at J, with 15 bases between. Germline V gives CDR1 SGHRS, CDR2 YFSETQ. This CDR3 region has 15 residues. The CDR3 is CASSRDGGSNQPQHF. CDR3 sequence (DNA): TGCGCCAGCAGCAGGGACGGGGGGTCGAATCAGCCCCAGCATTTT.

To note about this clone: One end of the junction fails to match germline, which may point to a read error. V and J are TRBV19 and TRBJ2-3; D uncertain. Germline V gene lookup returns CDR1 LNHDA and CDR2 SQIVND (reference sequence). CDR3 length: 12 amino acids. The DNA of the CDR3 is TGTGCCAGTAGGATAGTAACAGATACGCAGTATTTT. Amino acids: CASRIVTDTQYF.

The chain employs TRBV12-5 and TRBJ2-3; D is perhaps TRBD1 (7 bases). Germline V gene data show CDR1 as LGHNT and CDR2 as FRNRAP. The V end lost 3 bases, the J end lost 5 bases, and 18 bases lay between the germline ends. The CDR3 extends over 16 amino acids. CDR3 sequence reads: CASGFIQGGSQDTQYF. CDR3 bases: TGTGCTAGTGGTTTCATCCAGGGGGGATCGCAAGATACGCAGTATTTT.

V is TRBV21-1 and J is TRBJ2-5; the D call of TRBD1 is as the table states it, not checked on the DNA. TRBV21-1 constitutes a pseudogene. There are 13 residues in the CDR3. CDR3 nucleotides: TGTGCCAGCAGTAATCAGGGGGAAGAGACCCAGTACTTC. Amino acids: CASSNQGEETQYF.

This clone was seen just once. The chain uses TRBV7-3 and TRBJ2-2; unclear D gene. This CDR3 comprises 14 residues. Deletions cut 0 bases from V and 0 bases from J, with 2 bases between. Per germline, CDR1 SGHTA and CDR2 FQGTGA. CDR3 sequence reads: CASSLTANTGELFF. CDR3 sequence (DNA): TGTGCCAGCAGCTTAACGGCGAACACCGGGGAGCTGTTTTTT.

The gene calls are TRBV19 and TRBJ2-3; 8 nucleotides align to TRBD1. The germline CDR1 and CDR2 sequences are LNHDA and SQIVND (reference sequence). The J segment lost 6 bases and the V segment lost 0 bases, leaving 14 bases of the junction unmatched. The CDR3 is made up of 18 amino acids. The CDR3 spells CASSIDHLGQGYLDTQYF. The CDR3 nucleotides are TGTGCCAGTAGTATAGATCACTTAGGACAGGGCTACCTGGATACGCAGTATTTT. Looking up the rest from reference TRBV19 and TRBJ2-3 gives the full variable domain: DGGITQSPKYLFRKEGQNVTLSCEQNLNHDAMYWYRQDPGQGLRLIYYSQIVNDFQKGDIAEGYSVSREKKESFPLTVTSAQKNPTAFYLCASSIDHLGQGYLDTQYFGPGTRLTVL.

The rearrangement links TRBV7-9 to TRBJ2-1, with a tentative D call TRBD2 (6 bases). Trimming shortened V by 5 bases and J by 7 bases, and 12 bases separated the two germline ends. Germline V CDR1 and CDR2: SEHNR, FQNEAQ (reference sequence). CDR3 length: 13 residues. CDR3 sequence: CASSPPGGNEQFF. The CDR3 DNA sequence: TGTGCCAGCAGCCCCCCCGGGGGAAATGAGCAGTTCTTC.

The chain has TRBV4-1 and TRBJ1-2; the D gene is possibly TRBD1 (6 bases). Per the germline V gene, CDR1 is MGHRA and CDR2 is YSYEKL. This CDR3 region has 15 residues. V shed 1 base and J shed 4 bases, with 13 bases lying between them. CDR3 region: CASSQVGGDSYGYTF. Here the CDR3 DNA reads TGCGCCAGCAGCCAAGTAGGGGGTGACTCCTATGGCTACACCTTC.

V gene TRBV4-2 combines with J gene TRBJ2-3; D not certain. Trimming stripped 0 bases from V and 6 bases from J, with 16 bases between. The length of the CDR3 is 16 residues. CDR1 is LGHNA and CDR2 is YNFKEQ in the germline V gene. The CDR3 here is CASSQDLGRATDTQYF. The CDR3 DNA is TGTGCCAGCAGCCAAGATCTGGGCCGAGCGACCGATACGCAGTATTTT.

This sequence joins TRBV27 and TRBJ2-7; no definite D call. The CDR3 covers 15 residues. Germline V CDR1 and CDR2: MNHEY, SMNVEV (reference sequence). Trimming removed 2 bases at V and 6 bases at J, with 17 bases between. For the CDR3, the DNA is TGTGCCAGCAGTTTAGTACCAACAATTGGCGGCGAGCAGTACTTC. This encodes CASSLVPTIGGEQYF.

The chain is built from TRBV7-9 and TRBJ1-4; D ambiguous. Germline lookup yields CDR1 SEHNR and CDR2 FQNEAQ (reference sequence). The CDR3 is 12 residues long. Trimming cost V 1 base and J 8 bases, with 5 bases left between them. CDR3 in amino acids: CASSLVGEKLFF. CDR3 nucleotides: TGTGCCAGCAGCTTAGTAGGCGAAAAACTGTTTTTT.

The chain combines TRBV14 with TRBJ2-7; either TRBD1 or TRBD2 may supply D (5 bases each). V shed 0 bases and J shed 3 bases, with 15 bases lying between them. CDR1 is SGHDN and CDR2 is FVKESK in the germline V gene. The CDR3 spans 16 residues. CDR3 loop: CASSQDPGRSSYEQYF. Here the CDR3 DNA reads TGTGCCAGCAGCCAAGATCCGGGACGATCGAGCTACGAGCAGTACTTC.

The gene calls are TRBV6-5 and TRBJ2-7; 7 nucleotides line up with TRBD1. Germline trimming cut 6 bases from V and 2 bases from J; bases unmatched to any gene: 7. This CDR3 has 14 residues. The V gene's germline CDR1 is MNHEY and CDR2 SVGAGI. The CDR3 protein is CASRPLTGPYEQYV. DNA for the CDR3: TGTGCCAGCAGGCCCCTGACAGGGCCCTACGAGCAGTACGTC.

The rearrangement links TRBV30 to TRBJ1-3; D is unresolved. CDR3 length: 14 residues. V dropped 1 base and J dropped 0 bases, with 7 bases sitting between them. Germline CDR1 GTSNPN, CDR2 SVGIG (reference sequence). CDR3 sequence reads: CAWSGRFSGNTIYF. The CDR3 DNA reads TGTGCCTGGAGTGGCAGGTTCTCTGGAAACACCATATATTTT.

The chain employs TRBV30 and TRBJ2-5; 14 positions match TRBD2. Germline CDR1 is GTSNPN and CDR2 is SVGIG (reference sequence). The CDR3 length is 15 residues. Trimming took 4 bases from V and 4 from J; bases not matched to a gene: 5. The CDR3 nucleotides read TGTGCCTGGACCCGGGGGACTAGCGGGGGAGAGACCCAGTACTTC. It codes for CAWTRGTSGGETQYF.